In this sample, the clone carrying this TCR beta chain turned up a few times. The target antigen is unknown. TCRdb itself ran the RT-PCR reads through MiXCR, one entry per CDR3 protein. Among around 760,000 distinct CDR3 sequences listed, 11% to 15% were seen once. CDR3 length: 14 amino acids. With 3 bases removed from V and 5 bases from J, the gap between germline ends came to 13 bases. Looked up from germline, CDR1 is KGHSH and CDR2 is LQKENI. This sample is part of a study of response to subunit inactivated influenza vaccine. Findings and caveats of the study: Authors suggested that a seasonal influenza vaccination recruits few new T cells each time.

The TCR sequence derives from a man aged 50-59 years who received an inactivated influenza vaccine. The sequenced sample was PBMCs from blood, obtained around two weeks before vaccination. V usage is TRBV18 and J usage is TRBJ2-5; D tentatively fits TRBD1 or TRBD2 (5 bases each). The DNA for the CDR3 is TGTGCCAGCTCACCCCAGGTTGGGACGGAGACCCAGTACTTC. Residues: CASSPQVGTETQYF.